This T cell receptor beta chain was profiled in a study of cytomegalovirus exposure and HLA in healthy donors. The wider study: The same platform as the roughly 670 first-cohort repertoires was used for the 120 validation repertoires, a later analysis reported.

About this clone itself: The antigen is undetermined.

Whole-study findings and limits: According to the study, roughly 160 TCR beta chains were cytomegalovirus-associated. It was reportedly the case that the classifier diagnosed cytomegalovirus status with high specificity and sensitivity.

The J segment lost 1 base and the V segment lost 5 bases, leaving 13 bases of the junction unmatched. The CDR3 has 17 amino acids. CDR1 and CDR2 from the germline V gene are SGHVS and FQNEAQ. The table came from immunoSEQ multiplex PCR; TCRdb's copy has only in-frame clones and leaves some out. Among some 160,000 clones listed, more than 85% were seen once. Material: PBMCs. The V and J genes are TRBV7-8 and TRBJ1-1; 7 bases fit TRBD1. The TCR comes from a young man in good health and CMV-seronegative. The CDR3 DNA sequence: TGTGCCAGCAGCCAGGCCGGTAACAGGGGTAGGAACACTGAAGCTTTCTTT. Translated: CASSQAGNRGRNTEAFF. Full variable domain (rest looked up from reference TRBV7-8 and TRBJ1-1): GAGVSQSPRYKVAKRGQDVALRCDPISGHVSLFWYQQALGQGPEFLTYFQNEAQLDKSGLPSDRFFAERPEGSVSTLKIQRTQQEDSAVYLCASSQAGNRGRNTEAFFGQGTRLTVV.